This record concerns one TCR beta chain sequence. These data originate in a study of cytomegalovirus exposure and HLA in healthy donors. From germline, CDR1 is SGHRS and CDR2 YFSETQ. Trimming took off 7 bases at V and 2 bases at J, with 7 bases between the two ends. The CDR3 totals 11 residues. The data were produced by immunoSEQ multiplex PCR, yet TCRdb's version contains in-frame clones alone and is incomplete. The sample yields some 84,000 clones, approximately 90% seen once. The clonotype originates from a man aged 30 to 45 in good health and CMV-seronegative. Source material: PBMCs. This chain connects TRBV5-1 to TRBJ2-7; tentatively, D is TRBD2 (6 bases). The CDR3 region has the DNA TGCGCCAGCTCGGGGGCCTACGAGCAGTACTTC. As protein: CASSGAYEQYF.